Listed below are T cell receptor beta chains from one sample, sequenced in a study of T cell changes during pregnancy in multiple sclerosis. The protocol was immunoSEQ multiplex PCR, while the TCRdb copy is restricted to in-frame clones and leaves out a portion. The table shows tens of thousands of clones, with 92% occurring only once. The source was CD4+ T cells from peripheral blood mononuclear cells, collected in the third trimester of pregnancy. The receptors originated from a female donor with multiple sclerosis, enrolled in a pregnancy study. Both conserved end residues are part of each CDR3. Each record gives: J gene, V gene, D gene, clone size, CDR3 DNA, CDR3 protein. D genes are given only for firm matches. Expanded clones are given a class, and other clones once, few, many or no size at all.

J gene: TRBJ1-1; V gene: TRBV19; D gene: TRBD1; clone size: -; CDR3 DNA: TGTGCCAGTAGTACCAGGGACAGATCAACTGAAGCTTTCTTT; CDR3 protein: CASSTRDRSTEAFF
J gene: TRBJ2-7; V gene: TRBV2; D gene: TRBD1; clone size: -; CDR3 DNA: TGTGCCAGCGGGGCCGGGACAGGGTACTACGAGCAGTACTTC; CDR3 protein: CASGAGTGYYEQYF
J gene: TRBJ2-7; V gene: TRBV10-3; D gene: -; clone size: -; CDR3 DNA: TGTGCCATCGGAGGGAGTGCCTACGAGCAGTACTTC; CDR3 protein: CAIGGSAYEQYF
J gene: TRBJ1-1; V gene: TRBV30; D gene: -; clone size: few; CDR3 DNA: TGTGCCTGGACGGGGGGGGCCCTAAGGTTCTTT; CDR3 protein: CAWTGGALRFF
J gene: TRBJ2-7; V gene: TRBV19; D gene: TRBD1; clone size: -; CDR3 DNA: TGTGCCAGTAGCCCGGGACAGCCCTACGAGCAGTACTTC; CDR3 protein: CASSPGQPYEQYF
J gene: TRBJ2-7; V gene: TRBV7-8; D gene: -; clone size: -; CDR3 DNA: TGTGCCAGCAGCGTAGAGGGGACGCCAAAGGGGGACGAGCAGTACTTC; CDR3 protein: CASSVEGTPKGDEQYF
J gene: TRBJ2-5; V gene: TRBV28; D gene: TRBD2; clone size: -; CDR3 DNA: TGTGCCAGCAGTCCTCGGTTAGCGGGCGAGACCCAGTACTTC; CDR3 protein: CASSPRLAGETQYF
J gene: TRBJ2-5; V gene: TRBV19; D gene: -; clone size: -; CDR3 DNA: TGTGCCAGTAGTACAACACAGGGTACGGAGACCCAGTACTTC; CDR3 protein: CASSTTQGTETQYF
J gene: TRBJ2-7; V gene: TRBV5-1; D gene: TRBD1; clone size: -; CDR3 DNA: TGCGCCAGCAGCGCGGGCCACTCAGGGGGCTCCTACGAGCAGTACTTC; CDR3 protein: CASSAGHSGGSYEQYF
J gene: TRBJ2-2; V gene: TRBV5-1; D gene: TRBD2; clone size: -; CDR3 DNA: TGCGCCAGCAGCTCGATCATTGGACTAGCCGAGAACACCGGGGAGCTGTTTTTT; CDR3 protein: CASSSIIGLAENTGELFF
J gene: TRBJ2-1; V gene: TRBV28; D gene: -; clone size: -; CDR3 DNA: TGTGCCACCGATCTAGTTCCCCTAGCGACAGGGTTTAACGAGCAGTTCTTC; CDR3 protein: CATDLVPLATGFNEQFF
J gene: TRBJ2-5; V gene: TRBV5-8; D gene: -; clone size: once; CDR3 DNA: TGTGCCAGCAGCTCCCAGGTGCAGACCCAGTACTTC; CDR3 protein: CASSSQVQTQYF
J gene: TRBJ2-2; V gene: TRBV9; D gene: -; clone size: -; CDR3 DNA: TGTGCCAGCAGCGTTCTAGGGGCCACCGGGGAGCTGTTTTTT; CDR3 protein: CASSVLGATGELFF
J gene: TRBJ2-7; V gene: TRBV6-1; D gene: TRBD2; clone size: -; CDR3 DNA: TGTGCCACCAGACTAGCGGGAATATACGAGCAGTACTTC; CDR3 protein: CATRLAGIYEQYF
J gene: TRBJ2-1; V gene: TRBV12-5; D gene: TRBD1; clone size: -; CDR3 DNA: TGTGCTAGTGGTTTGGGCCCCCCCGAGGGGGCTGGTGAGCAGTTCTTC; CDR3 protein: CASGLGPPEGAGEQFF
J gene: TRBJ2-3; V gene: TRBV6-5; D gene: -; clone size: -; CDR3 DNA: TGTGCCAGCAGTTACTCACCGGTCGGGACAGATACGCAGTATTTT; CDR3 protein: CASSYSPVGTDTQYF
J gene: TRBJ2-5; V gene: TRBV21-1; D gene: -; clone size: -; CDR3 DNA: TGTGCCAGCAGCCGGGGCGGACTAGCGGGAGTAAGAAAAGAGACCCAGTACTTC; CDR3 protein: CASSRGGLAGVRKETQYF
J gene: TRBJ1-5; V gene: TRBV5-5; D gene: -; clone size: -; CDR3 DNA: TGTGCCAGCAGTGTATATAGCAATCAGCCCCAGCATTTT; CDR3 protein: CASSVYSNQPQHF
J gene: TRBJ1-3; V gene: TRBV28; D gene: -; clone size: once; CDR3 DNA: TGTGCCAGCAGTTTGCGCGGGACTGGGGGCACCATATATTTT; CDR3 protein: CASSLRGTGGTIYF
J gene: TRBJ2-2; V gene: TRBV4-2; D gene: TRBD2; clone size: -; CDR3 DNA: TGTGCCAGCACCCTCACTAGCGGGAGGGCCCGAACCGGGGAGCTGTTTTTT; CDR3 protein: CASTLTSGRARTGELFF
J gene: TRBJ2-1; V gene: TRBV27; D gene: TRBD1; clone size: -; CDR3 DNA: TGTGCCAGCAGGGGGACAGGGGTCTACAATGAGCAGTTCTTC; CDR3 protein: CASRGTGVYNEQFF
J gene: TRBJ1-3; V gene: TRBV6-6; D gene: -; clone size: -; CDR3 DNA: TGTGCCAGCAGTTTCCTAGGGGACTCTGGAAACACCATATATTTT; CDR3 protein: CASSFLGDSGNTIYF
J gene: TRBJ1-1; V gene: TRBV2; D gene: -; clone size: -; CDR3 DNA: TGTGCCAGCAGTGAAGAGCGGGTGGGAGGGACTGAAGCTTTCTTT; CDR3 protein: CASSEERVGGTEAFF
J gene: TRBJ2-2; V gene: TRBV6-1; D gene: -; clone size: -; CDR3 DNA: TGTGCCAGCTGTCTTGTTCACACCGGGGAGCTGTTTTTT; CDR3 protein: CASCLVHTGELFF
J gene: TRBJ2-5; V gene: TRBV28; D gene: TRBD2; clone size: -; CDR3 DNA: TGTGCCAGCAGCCGAAATAGCGGGAGGGGGGAGACCCAGTACTTC; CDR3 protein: CASSRNSGRGETQYF
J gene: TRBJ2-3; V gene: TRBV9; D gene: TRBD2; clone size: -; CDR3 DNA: TGTGCCAGCAGCCCGAGAGGAGCGGGAGGAGGAGATACGCAGTATTTT; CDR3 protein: CASSPRGAGGGDTQYF
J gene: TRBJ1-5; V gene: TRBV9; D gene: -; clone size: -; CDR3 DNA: TGTGCCAGCAGTTTGGGGGAGGACAATCAGCCCCAGCATTTT; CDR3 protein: CASSLGEDNQPQHF
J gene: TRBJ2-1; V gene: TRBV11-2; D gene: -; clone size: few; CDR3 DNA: TGTGCCAGCAGCCTCAGCGGCAATGAGCAGTTCTTC; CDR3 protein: CASSLSGNEQFF
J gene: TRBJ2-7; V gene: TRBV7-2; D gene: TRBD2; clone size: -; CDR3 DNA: TGTGCCAGCAGGAGTGATAGCGGGAGGTACGAGCAGTACTTC; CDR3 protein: CASRSDSGRYEQYF
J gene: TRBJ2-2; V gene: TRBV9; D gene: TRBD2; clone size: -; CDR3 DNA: TGTGCCAGCAGCGTAGGGGGACTAGCGGGAGGGAAGGTTACCGGGGAGCTGTTTTTT; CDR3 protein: CASSVGGLAGGKVTGELFF
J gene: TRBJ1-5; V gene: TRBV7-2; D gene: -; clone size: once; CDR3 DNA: TGTGCCAGCAGCCCCCCGGGTCAGCCCCAGCATTTT; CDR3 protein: CASSPPGQPQHF
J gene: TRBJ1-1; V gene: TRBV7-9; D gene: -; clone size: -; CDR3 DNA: TGTGCCAGCAGCTTAGGCGAACCCGGGGAGACTGAAGCTTTCTTT; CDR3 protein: CASSLGEPGETEAFF
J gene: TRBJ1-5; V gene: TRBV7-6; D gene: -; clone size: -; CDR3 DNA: TGTGCCAGCAGCTCACAGGGTTCTCAGCCCCAGCATTTT; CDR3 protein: CASSSQGSQPQHF
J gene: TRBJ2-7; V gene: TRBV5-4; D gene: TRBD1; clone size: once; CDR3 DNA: TGTGCCAGCAGTTTTCCGGGACAGGCATACGAGCAGTACTTC; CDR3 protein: CASSFPGQAYEQYF
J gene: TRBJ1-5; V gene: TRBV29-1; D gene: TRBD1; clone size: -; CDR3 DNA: TGCAGCGCTCGGGACAGGGGGTCCGGTCAGCCCCAGCATTTT; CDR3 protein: CSARDRGSGQPQHF
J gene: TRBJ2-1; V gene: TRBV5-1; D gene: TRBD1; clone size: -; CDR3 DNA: TGCGCCAGCAGCTTGGTTGGGGGACAGGGATACAATGAGCAGTTCTTC; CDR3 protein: CASSLVGGQGYNEQFF
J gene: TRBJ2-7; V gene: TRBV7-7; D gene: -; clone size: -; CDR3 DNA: TGTGCTAGCAGTCCGTCACAGGGTTCCTACGAGCAGTACTTC; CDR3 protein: CASSPSQGSYEQYF